This T cell receptor beta chain was profiled in a study of blood T cells in healthy people across ages. Study-wide findings and caveats: Comparison with aged donors showed that long-lived donors had more naive CD4+ cells and higher diversity. Roughly linearly, TCR beta diversity per million T cells fell as age increased.

The J segment lost 13 bases and the V segment lost 0 bases, leaving 18 bases of the junction unmatched. Per the germline V gene, CDR1 is DFQATT and CDR2 is SNEGSKA (reference sequence). The CDR3 has 17 residues. The use of a sample-barcoded 5' primer and a J-beta primer mix characterized a second PCR of roughly 7 to 12 cycles. The study obtained at least 3 million CDR3-containing paired-end reads from every sample. TCRdb used MiXCR to reprocess the 5' RACE reads, holding one entry per CDR3 protein. The data show 1.5 million to 2 million distinct CDR3 sequences, 49% seen once. In the case of this clonotype: The antigen is not known.

The material sequenced was blood. The V gene is TRBV20-1, the J gene TRBJ2-4; 10 bases are shared with TRBD1. The sequence came from a woman aged 40 to 55 in good health. CDR3 nucleotides: TGCAGTGCTAGAGATTCCCTCCTGACAGGGGGCTTGAGGGAGCAGTACTTC. Translation: CSARDSLLTGGLREQYF.